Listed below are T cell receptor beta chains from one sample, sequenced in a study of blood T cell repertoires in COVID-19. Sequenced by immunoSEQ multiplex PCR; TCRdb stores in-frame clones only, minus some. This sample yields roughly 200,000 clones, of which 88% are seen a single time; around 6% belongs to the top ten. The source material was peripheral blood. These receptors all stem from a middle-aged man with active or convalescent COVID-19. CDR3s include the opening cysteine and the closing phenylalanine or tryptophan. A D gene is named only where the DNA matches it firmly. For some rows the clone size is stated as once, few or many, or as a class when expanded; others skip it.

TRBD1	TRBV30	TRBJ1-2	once	TGTGCCTGGAATTCACAGGGGTTTTCGCATGGCTACACCTTC	CAWNSQGFSHGYTF
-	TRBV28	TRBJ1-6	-	TGTGCCAGCAGTCCCTCCGTCAGACCCCTCCACTTT	CASSPSVRPLHF
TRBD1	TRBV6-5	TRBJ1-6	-	TGTGCCAGCTACCGGGACAGGGGCTTACCCCTCCACTTT	CASYRDRGLPLHF
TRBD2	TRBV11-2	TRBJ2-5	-	TGTGCCAGCAGCGCAGGGACTAACCAAGAGACCCAGTACTTC	CASSAGTNQETQYF
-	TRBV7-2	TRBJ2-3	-	TGTGCCAGCAGCTTACACGGCGCGGGGACCACAGATACGCAGTATTTT	CASSLHGAGTTDTQYF
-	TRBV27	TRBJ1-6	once	TGTGCCAGCAGTTTACCAGATTCACCCCTCCACTTT	CASSLPDSPLHF
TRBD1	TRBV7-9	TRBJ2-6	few	TGTGCCAGCAGCTTTGACAGGGGCAGCTCTGGGGCCAACGTCCTGACTTTC	CASSFDRGSSGANVLTF
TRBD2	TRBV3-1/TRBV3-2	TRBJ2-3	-	TGTGCCAGCAGCCGAAAGGCTAGCGGGGGAATCGATACGCAGTATTTT	CASSRKASGGIDTQYF
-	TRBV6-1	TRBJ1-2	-	TGTGCCAGCAGTGAGCTAGGGGCTAACTATGGCTACACCTTC	CASSELGANYGYTF
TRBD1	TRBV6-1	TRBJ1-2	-	TGTGCCAGCAGTGTTTCTACAGGGACAGCTAACTATGGCTACACCTTC	CASSVSTGTANYGYTF
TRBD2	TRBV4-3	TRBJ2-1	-	TGCGCCAGCAGCCTGACCCCTCCTAGCGGGGGGGACAATGAGCAGTTCTTC	CASSLTPPSGGDNEQFF
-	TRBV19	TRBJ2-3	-	TGTGCCAGTAGTCAGGGGCGGTATGGCACAGATACGCAGTATTTT	CASSQGRYGTDTQYF
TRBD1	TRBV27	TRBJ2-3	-	TGTGCCAGCAGCCCGGGACAGACCTACACAGATACGCAGTATTTT	CASSPGQTYTDTQYF
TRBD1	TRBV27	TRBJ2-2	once	TGTGCCAGCAGGGGGCCGGGACAGGGATTAAATGCCGGGGAGCTGTTTTTT	CASRGPGQGLNAGELFF
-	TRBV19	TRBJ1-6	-	TGTGCCAGTAGCACTGACAGTCCGAATTCACCCCTCCACTTT	CASSTDSPNSPLHF
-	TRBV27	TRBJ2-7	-	TGTGCCAGCAGTTTATGGGGAAGCGGTTCCTACGAGCAGTACTTC	CASSLWGSGSYEQYF
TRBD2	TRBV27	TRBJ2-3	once	TGTGCCAGCAGTTTCGGGGGGTCGGGCACAGATACGCAGTATTTT	CASSFGGSGTDTQYF
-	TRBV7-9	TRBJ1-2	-	TGTGCCAGCAGCTTAGAAGGGCCAGGGCTCTATGGCTACACCTTC	CASSLEGPGLYGYTF
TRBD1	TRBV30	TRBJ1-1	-	TGTGCCTGGAGGAGAAGAACCGGGACAGGTACCTTGAACACTGAAGCTTTCTTT	CAWRRRTGTGTLNTEAFF
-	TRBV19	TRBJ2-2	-	TGTGCCAGTAGTGTGGGGCAGGGGACCGGGGAGCTGTTTTTT	CASSVGQGTGELFF
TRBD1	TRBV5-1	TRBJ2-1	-	TGCGCCAGCAGAGGGACAGGGGCCCACAATGAGCAGTTCTTC	CASRGTGAHNEQFF
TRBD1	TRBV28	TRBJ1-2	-	TGTGCCAGCTATAAACAGGGGGCCGGTCCTGGCTACACCTTC	CASYKQGAGPGYTF
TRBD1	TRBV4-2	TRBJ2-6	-	TGTGCCAGCAGCCGAGTCCCGGGACAGGGCCCTGGGGCCAACGTCCTGACTTTC	CASSRVPGQGPGANVLTF
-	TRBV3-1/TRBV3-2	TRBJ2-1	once	TGTGCCAGCAGCCTACTAGTTGGGGGGAATGAGCAGTTCTTC	CASSLLVGGNEQFF